These T cell receptor beta chains were read from a single sample in a study of cytomegalovirus exposure and HLA in healthy donors. Assay: immunoSEQ multiplex PCR; the TCRdb copy retains only in-frame clones and omits some. Here the sample spans about 180,000 clones, around 76% being singletons. Sequenced: PBMCs. The source of these receptors is a woman under 40 in good health and CMV-seropositive. Both conserved end residues are part of each CDR3. D genes are given only for firm matches. The listing skips clone size in some rows; elsewhere it reads once, few, many or a size class.

abundance: NA; v_gene: TRBV27; d_gene: TRBD1; j_gene: TRBJ1-2; CDR3aa: CASSLSGTGVYGYTF; CDR3nt: TGTGCCAGCAGTTTATCAGGGACAGGGGTCTATGGCTACACCTTC
abundance: NA; v_gene: TRBV7-9; d_gene: NA; j_gene: TRBJ2-3; CDR3aa: CASSLVAGRNTDTQYF; CDR3nt: TGTGCCAGCAGCTTAGTGGCGGGACGCAACACAGATACGCAGTATTTT
abundance: once; v_gene: TRBV6-5; d_gene: TRBD1; j_gene: TRBJ1-2; CDR3aa: CASSRTTGSGGYTF; CDR3nt: TGTGCCAGCAGTAGGACGACAGGGAGCGGAGGCTACACCTTC
abundance: NA; v_gene: TRBV4-3; d_gene: NA; j_gene: TRBJ2-1; CDR3aa: CASSQDLAPGEQFF; CDR3nt: TGCGCCAGCAGCCAAGATCTCGCCCCAGGGGAACAGTTCTTC
abundance: few; v_gene: TRBV15; d_gene: TRBD1; j_gene: TRBJ1-1; CDR3aa: CATSRRDRGTEAFF; CDR3nt: TGTGCCACCAGCAGGCGCGACAGGGGAACTGAAGCTTTCTTT
abundance: NA; v_gene: TRBV9; d_gene: TRBD1; j_gene: TRBJ2-7; CDR3aa: CASSVAPQGTAYEQYF; CDR3nt: TGTGCCAGCAGCGTAGCCCCACAGGGGACGGCCTACGAGCAGTACTTC
abundance: once; v_gene: TRBV4-3; d_gene: TRBD2; j_gene: TRBJ2-3; CDR3aa: CASSQGPAGRTDTQYF; CDR3nt: TGCGCCAGCAGCCAAGGCCCAGCGGGGCGCACAGATACGCAGTATTTT
abundance: few; v_gene: TRBV25-1; d_gene: TRBD1; j_gene: TRBJ2-7; CDR3aa: CASRETGTGFEQYF; CDR3nt: TGTGCCAGCAGGGAGACCGGGACAGGGTTCGAGCAGTACTTC
abundance: once; v_gene: TRBV6-1; d_gene: TRBD2; j_gene: TRBJ2-7; CDR3aa: CASSLAGGQFYEQYF; CDR3nt: TGTGCCAGCAGTCTAGCGGGGGGCCAATTCTACGAGCAGTACTTC
abundance: NA; v_gene: TRBV19; d_gene: TRBD1; j_gene: TRBJ2-3; CDR3aa: CASSTGQETDTQYF; CDR3nt: TGTGCCAGTAGTACCGGACAGGAAACAGATACGCAGTATTTT
abundance: NA; v_gene: TRBV10-2; d_gene: TRBD2; j_gene: TRBJ2-3; CDR3aa: CASSGASGGAGADTQYF; CDR3nt: TGCGCCAGCAGTGGGGCCAGCGGGGGGGCCGGCGCAGATACGCAGTATTTT
abundance: NA; v_gene: TRBV7-9; d_gene: NA; j_gene: TRBJ2-7; CDR3aa: CASSLKGAQYF; CDR3nt: TGTGCCAGCAGCTTAAAAGGGGCGCAGTACTTC
abundance: NA; v_gene: TRBV4-1; d_gene: NA; j_gene: TRBJ2-7; CDR3aa: CASSQGDRKPSYEQYF; CDR3nt: TGCGCCAGCAGCCAGGGAGACAGGAAGCCCTCCTACGAGCAGTACTTC
abundance: NA; v_gene: TRBV5-5; d_gene: NA; j_gene: TRBJ1-2; CDR3aa: CASSIAPVISGSYGYTF; CDR3nt: TGTGCCAGCAGCATCGCTCCCGTTATCTCAGGGTCCTATGGCTACACCTTC
abundance: few; v_gene: TRBV9; d_gene: NA; j_gene: TRBJ1-2; CDR3aa: CASSEGPYTF; CDR3nt: TGTGCCAGCAGCGAGGGGCCCTACACCTTC
abundance: NA; v_gene: TRBV5-4; d_gene: NA; j_gene: TRBJ1-2; CDR3aa: CASSLGPGKYGYTF; CDR3nt: TGTGCCAGCAGCCTCGGACCGGGAAAATATGGCTACACCTTC